Presented here are 17 T cell receptor beta chains from one specimen sequenced in a study of cytomegalovirus exposure and HLA in healthy donors. With 60 Vbeta and 13 Jbeta primers, the PCR was carried out. Clones were sequenced by immunoSEQ multiplex PCR, and TCRdb holds only the in-frame ones, with some missing. The sample lists 150,000 to 200,000 clones, 65% to 70% occurring once. The sequenced sample was PBMCs. These TCRs come from a man aged 25-40 years in good health and CMV-seropositive.

In this sample, this clone turned up a few times. The chain uses TRBV6-5 and TRBJ1-1; TRBD1 agrees at 7 bases. Germline V gives CDR1 MNHEY, CDR2 SVGAGI. J was trimmed by 11 bases and V by 5 bases; bases with no gene match: 8. This CDR3 region has 12 residues. The CDR3 loop reads CASSTGQAQAFF. DNA for the CDR3: TGTGCCAGCAGTACAGGACAGGCTCAGGCTTTCTTT.

This sequence joins TRBV28 and TRBJ2-7, with no clear D. The length of the CDR3 is 13 residues. Germline V gene sequence: CDR1 MDHEN, CDR2 SYDVKM. The V end lost 1 base, the J end lost 4 bases, and 8 bases lay between the germline ends. The CDR3 DNA reads as TGTGCCAGCAGTTTATCTCGCGGATACGAGCAGTACTTC. Translated: CASSLSRGYEQYF.

The chain uses TRBV14 and TRBJ2-3; D is undetermined. Germline assignment: CDR1 SGHDN and CDR2 FVKESK. CDR3 size: 13 residues. V was pared by 1 base and J by 4 bases, with 6 bases between. The DNA for the CDR3 is TGTGCCAGCAGCCAAGCTCTTGCAGATACGCAGTATTTT. Protein: CASSQALADTQYF.

The V and J genes are TRBV4-1 and TRBJ2-7; 7 bases map to TRBD2. The CDR3 runs 14 residues. Germline CDR1 reads MGHRA; CDR2 reads YSYEKL. V shed 3 bases and J 4 bases; nucleotides not matched to a gene: 6. CDR3 nucleotide sequence: TGCGCCAGCAGCCAGAGGACTAGTATGTACGAGCAGTACTTC. As protein: CASSQRTSMYEQYF.

V and J are TRBV10-3 and TRBJ2-3; 7 bases align to TRBD2. The CDR3 loop spans 16 amino acids. Germline trimming cut 3 bases from V and 1 base from J; bases unmatched to any gene: 7. Germline V lookup: CDR1 ENHRY, CDR2 SYGVKD. The CDR3 is CAISDGAGAGTDTQYF. CDR3 DNA: TGTGCCATCAGTGACGGGGCGGGAGCTGGCACAGATACGCAGTATTTT.

This chain uses TRBV19 with TRBJ1-5, with 12 bases aligning to TRBD1. This CDR3 is 17 amino acids long. The J segment lost 2 bases and the V segment lost 7 bases, leaving 9 bases of the junction unmatched. Germline lookup yields CDR1 LNHDA and CDR2 SQIVND (reference sequence). In DNA, the CDR3 is TGTGCCAGTACCGGGACAGGGGGCTTCACTGGCAATCAGCCCCAGCATTTT. It yields the protein CASTGTGGFTGNQPQHF.

J is TRBJ2-1 and V is TRBV19, with D perhaps matching TRBD2 (5 bases). Trimming shortened V by 8 bases and J by 2 bases, and 7 bases separated the two germline ends. The CDR3 spans 12 residues. Germline CDR1 reads LNHDA; CDR2 reads SQIVND (reference sequence). The CDR3 DNA reads as TGTGCCAGTGGGCGGGCCTACAATGAGCAGTTCTTC. Amino acid sequence: CASGRAYNEQFF.

The chain couples TRBV30 to TRBJ1-1; perhaps TRBD1 as D (5 bases). Trimming pared 7 bases from V and 1 base from J, leaving 13 bases between. The V gene's germline CDR1 is GTSNPN and CDR2 SVGIG (reference sequence). The length of the CDR3 is 13 residues. CDR3 protein: CALPGQGNTEAFF. The CDR3 DNA reads as TGTGCCTTGCCAGGGCAGGGGAACACTGAAGCTTTCTTT. Using reference TRBV30 and TRBJ1-1 for the parts outside the CDR3, the full variable domain is SQTIHQWPATLVQPVGSPLSLECTVEGTSNPNLYWYRQAAGRGLQLLFYSVGIGQISSEVPQNLSASRPQDRQFILSSKKLLLSDSGFYLCALPGQGNTEAFFGQGTRLTVV.

This rearrangement joins TRBV7-9 to TRBJ2-1; possible D gene TRBD2, 6 bases. Germline assignment: CDR1 SEHNR and CDR2 FQNEAQ (reference sequence). The CDR3 is 15 amino acids. Trimming cost V 1 base and J 5 bases, with 12 bases left between them. CDR3 nucleotides: TGTGCCAGCAGCTTAGAAAAGCGGGCCCACAATGAGCAGTTCTTC. Its translation: CASSLEKRAHNEQFF.

The V gene is TRBV19, the J gene TRBJ2-6, with a possible D match to TRBD2 (6 bases). Germline CDR1 is LNHDA and CDR2 is SQIVND (reference sequence). There are 19 residues in the CDR3. V was pared by 7 bases and J by 2 bases, with 24 bases between. CDR3 amino acids: CASTIGLRARVPGANVLTF. The CDR3 bases are TGTGCCAGTACCATTGGACTAAGGGCAAGGGTACCTGGGGCCAACGTCCTGACTTTC.

The chain recombines TRBV27 with TRBJ1-5; D possibly corresponds to TRBD1 (5 bases). This CDR3 comprises 13 residues. Between the trimmed V and J ends, which lost 5 bases and 3 bases, there was a span of 8 bases. The germline V gene encodes CDR1 MNHEY and CDR2 SMNVEV (reference sequence). The CDR3 DNA reads TGTGCCAGCAGTGATGGGGCCAATCAGCCCCAGCATTTT. Amino acids: CASSDGANQPQHF.

The chain carries TRBV29-1 and TRBJ2-5, with TRBD1 as a possible D gene (7 bases). Germline V gene lookup returns CDR1 SQVTM and CDR2 ANQGSEA. The ends were cut back, 6 bases at V and 3 bases at J, with 20 bases in the middle. The CDR3 is made up of 15 amino acids. CDR3 bases: TGCAGCGTCGTTGATATAGGAGGGGGCAAAGAGACCCAGTACTTC. Translating it yields CSVVDIGGGKETQYF.

This CDR3 reads CAWSVPSPGTTAGEQFF. The CDR3 DNA sequence: TGTGCCTGGAGTGTCCCCTCGCCCGGGACTACGGCGGGTGAGCAGTTCTTC. The V gene is TRBV30, the J gene TRBJ2-1; 7 nucleotides match TRBD2. Per the germline V gene, CDR1 is GTSNPN and CDR2 is SVGIG (reference sequence). Germline trimming cut 0 bases from V and 9 bases from J; bases unmatched to any gene: 17. This CDR3 region has 17 residues. The entire variable domain, with the rest obtained from reference TRBV30 and TRBJ2-1, is as follows: SQTIHQWPATLVQPVGSPLSLECTVEGTSNPNLYWYRQAAGRGLQLLFYSVGIGQISSEVPQNLSASRPQDRQFILSSKKLLLSDSGFYLCAWSVPSPGTTAGEQFFGPGTRLTVL.

The V call is TRBV19, the J call TRBJ1-1; D is uncertain. V lost 1 base, J lost 1 base, and 13 bases lay in between. This CDR3 is 16 amino acids long. Per germline, CDR1 LNHDA and CDR2 SQIVND (reference sequence). CDR3 region: CASSIGRRRQNTEAFF. Here the CDR3 DNA reads TGTGCCAGTAGTATAGGACGGAGGCGACAGAACACTGAAGCTTTCTTT.

This rearrangement joins TRBV6-6 to TRBJ2-3, with 8 bases that match TRBD1. With 6 bases clipped from V and 5 bases from J, the junction kept 10 bases outside the gene matches. This CDR3 spans 15 amino acids. Germline values: CDR1 MNHNY, CDR2 SVGAGI (reference sequence). The CDR3, as DNA: TGTGCCAGCAGGGATTTCGGCAGGGGGCAAGATACGCAGTATTTT. It specifies CASRDFGRGQDTQYF.

This chain's CDR3 is CASSGGLAGNNEQFF. DNA for the CDR3: TGCGCCAGCAGCGGGGGACTAGCGGGAAACAATGAGCAGTTCTTC. The genes are TRBV5-1 and TRBJ2-1; 13 bases line up with TRBD2. The CDR3 totals 15 residues. Germline lookup yields CDR1 SGHRS and CDR2 YFSETQ. Losses at the gene ends were 4 bases for V and 5 bases for J; bases not matched to a gene: 3.

This chain connects TRBV9 to TRBJ1-3; possibly TRBD1 for D (6 bases). CDR3 length: 14 residues. V was shortened by 5 bases and J by 3 bases, with 12 bases between the two germline ends. CDR1 and CDR2 (germline): SGDLS, YYNGEE. The CDR3 here is CASSKKGDGNTIYF. The DNA of the CDR3 is TGTGCCAGCAGTAAGAAGGGGGATGGAAACACCATATATTTT.